These 24 T cell receptor beta chains were all obtained from the same sample, sequenced in a study of T cells after posttransplantation cyclophosphamide. The table came from immunoSEQ multiplex PCR; TCRdb's copy has only in-frame clones and leaves some out. The table lists more than 20,000 clones, roughly 90% of them singletons. Methotrexate plus calcineurin inhibitor accompanied controls' myeloablative marrow transplants; sampling was 1 year later. This sample comprised PBMCs, obtained after an allogeneic stem cell transplant with a calcineurin inhibitor and methotrexate. The receptors here all came from a female patient between 50 and 60 years old who received an allogeneic stem cell transplant from an unrelated donor, was CMV-positive, and had chronic GVHD only. Among the T cells, some may be from the graft donor.

The CDR3 is CASSPGRVGEQYF. CDR3 bases: TGTGCCAGCTCACCGGGCAGGGTAGGGGAGCAGTACTTC. The chain employs TRBV18 and TRBJ2-7; TRBD1 might be the D (5 bases). Germline CDR1 KGHSH, CDR2 LQKENI. V lost 3 bases and J 7 bases, leaving 13 bases between the germline ends. The CDR3 length is 13 residues.

The chain is built from TRBV2 and TRBJ2-3, with D tentatively TRBD2 (5 bases). Trimming took off 8 bases at V and 2 bases at J, with 20 bases between the two ends. The CDR3 is made up of 16 amino acids. Germline CDR1 is SNHLY and CDR2 is FYNNEI. The CDR3 loop is CASEAALTFPTDTQYF. DNA for the CDR3: TGTGCCAGCGAAGCGGCCCTGACATTCCCCACAGATACGCAGTATTTT.

The chain has TRBV29-1 and TRBJ2-3; TRBD2 agrees at 13 bases. J lost 0 bases, V lost 5 bases, and 5 bases had no gene match. Germline values: CDR1 SQVTM, CDR2 ANQGSEA. The CDR3 has 16 residues. The DNA for the CDR3 is TGCAGCGTTCGAGGGACTAGCGGGGCTAGCACAGATACGCAGTATTTT. This sequence encodes CSVRGTSGASTDTQYF.

CDR3 nucleotides: TGTGCCAGCAGCTTGTTTGCGGGAGGGCCAGATACGCAGTATTTT. Translating gives CASSLFAGGPDTQYF. The gene calls are TRBV5-4 and TRBJ2-3; 9 nucleotides align to TRBD2. CDR1 and CDR2 from the germline V gene are SGHNT and YYREEE (reference sequence). Trimming at V came to 1 base and at J to 4 bases, leaving 4 bases not matched to a gene. The CDR3 extends over 15 amino acids.

The chain joins TRBV28 to TRBJ2-4, with 14 bases that match TRBD2. This CDR3 has 18 residues. The germline gives CDR1 MDHEN, CDR2 SYDVKM. V was clipped by 5 bases and J by 0 bases; unmatched bases: 6. CDR3 residues: CASSVTSGRALAKNIQYF. As DNA, the CDR3 is TGTGCCAGCAGTGTGACTAGCGGGAGGGCCCTAGCCAAAAACATTCAGTACTTC.

The rearrangement links TRBV29-1 to TRBJ1-2, with 7 bases fitting TRBD1. This CDR3 region has 14 residues. The junction had 5 bases not matched to a gene; V was cut back by 1 base and J by 3 bases. The germline V gene encodes CDR1 SQVTM and CDR2 ANQGSEA. Here the CDR3 reads CSVEGGQGDYGYTF. The CDR3 DNA follows: TGCAGCGTTGAAGGGGGGCAGGGGGACTATGGCTACACCTTC.

This chain joins TRBV7-9 and TRBJ1-5; 9 bases fit TRBD1. Trimming took 6 bases from V and 5 from J; bases not matched to a gene: 2. Germline V CDR1 and CDR2: SEHNR, FQNEAQ (reference sequence). CDR3 size: 13 residues. CDR3 DNA sequence: TGTGCCAGCAGTACAGGGGGCTATCAGCCCCAGCATTTT. Translation gives CASSTGGYQPQHF. The full variable domain, with the rest looked up from reference TRBV7-9 and TRBJ1-5, is DTGVSQNPRHKITKRGQNVTFRCDPISEHNRLYWYRQTLGQGPEFLTYFQNEAQLEKSRLLSDRFSAERPKGSFSTLEIQRTEQGDSAMYLCASSTGGYQPQHFGDGTRLSIL.

The CDR3 nucleotides are TGCGCCAGCAGCTTGGCGCTAGCGGGAGCTGGGGCCAACGTCCTGACTTTC. Translation gives CASSLALAGAGANVLTF. This chain connects TRBV5-1 to TRBJ2-6, with 10 bases that match TRBD2. V lost 0 bases to trimming and J lost 2 bases; unmatched junction nucleotides: 2. Germline CDR1 reads SGHRS; CDR2 reads YFSETQ. The CDR3 runs to 17 residues.

This chain uses TRBV28 with TRBJ2-7, with 7 bases that match TRBD2. Germline V gene sequence: CDR1 MDHEN, CDR2 SYDVKM. The CDR3 totals 15 residues. The J segment lost 0 bases and the V segment lost 5 bases, leaving 7 bases of the junction unmatched. CDR3 sequence: CASSTRLANSYEQYF. CDR3 nucleotide sequence: TGTGCCAGCAGTACTCGACTAGCAAACTCCTACGAGCAGTACTTC. The full variable domain, with the rest looked up from reference TRBV28 and TRBJ2-7, is DVKVTQSSRYLVKRTGEKVFLECVQDMDHENMFWYRQDPGLGLRLIYFSYDVKMKEKGDIPEGYSVSREKKERFSLILESASTNQTSMYLCASSTRLANSYEQYFGPGTRLTVT.

This clone was seen once. The rearrangement links TRBV10-1 to TRBJ2-1; 7 nucleotides agree with TRBD2. This CDR3 spans 13 amino acids. In germline, CDR1 is WNHNN, CDR2 SYGVQD (reference sequence). V shed 3 bases and J 8 bases; nucleotides not matched to a gene: 4. The CDR3 loop reads CASSDPAGDEQFF. Here the CDR3 DNA reads TGCGCCAGCAGTGATCCGGCGGGAGATGAGCAGTTCTTC.

This clone was counted a few times. This rearrangement joins TRBV28 to TRBJ2-7, with TRBD2 matching 10 bases. The V segment lost 7 bases and the J segment 7 bases; nucleotides outside the gene matches: 13. Germline V gene data show CDR1 as MDHEN and CDR2 as SYDVKM. CDR3 length: 15 residues. CDR3 DNA sequence: TGTGCCAGCACCGAACCGGCTAGCGGGAGTGTTGAGCAGTACTTC. Amino acids: CASTEPASGSVEQYF.

The rearrangement joins TRBV5-1 to TRBJ2-2, with D possibly being TRBD1 (5 bases). This CDR3 spans 14 amino acids. V dropped 4 bases and J dropped 2 bases, with 9 bases sitting between them. The germline V gene has CDR1 SGHRS and CDR2 YFSETQ. In DNA form, the CDR3 reads TGCGCCAGCAGCCCGACAGATAACACCGGGGAGCTGTTTTTT. Translating it yields CASSPTDNTGELFF.

Regarding this clone: Germline is not matched at one junction end, which may reflect a read error. This CDR3 reads CASSLSSYEQCF. The CDR3 DNA reads as TGTGCCAGCAGCCTTAGCTCCTACGAGCAGTGCTTC. This chain connects TRBV27 to TRBJ2-7; D not resolved. The CDR3 extends over 12 amino acids. Germline V gene data show CDR1 as MNHEY and CDR2 as SMNVEV (reference sequence).

The CDR3 here is CASGGWGGRWREKITDTQYF. CDR3 nucleotide sequence: TGTGCCAGCGGAGGATGGGGGGGGCGGTGGCGGGAGAAGATAACAGATACGCAGTATTTT. The V gene is TRBV28, the J gene TRBJ2-3, with D possibly being TRBD2 (7 bases). Per the germline V gene, CDR1 is MDHEN and CDR2 is SYDVKM. CDR3 length equals 20 residues. V was shortened by 8 bases and J by 3 bases, with 33 bases between the two germline ends.

The genes are TRBV25-1 and TRBJ2-7; 9 bases fit TRBD1. With 6 bases clipped from V and 1 base from J, the junction kept 10 bases outside the gene matches. This CDR3 is built from 16 residues. The germline gives CDR1 MGHDK, CDR2 SYGVNS. CDR3 residues: CASSPSRGQGSYEQYF. The CDR3 DNA sequence: TGTGCCAGCAGCCCAAGTCGGGGACAGGGATCCTACGAGCAGTACTTC.

The rearrangement links TRBV27 to TRBJ2-1; TRBD2 aligns across 7 bases. V shed 4 bases and J 7 bases; nucleotides not matched to a gene: 7. This CDR3 comprises 14 residues. Germline assignment: CDR1 MNHEY and CDR2 SMNVEV (reference sequence). The CDR3 spells CASSYSGEANEQFF. The CDR3 region has the DNA TGTGCCAGCAGTTACAGCGGGGAGGCAAATGAGCAGTTCTTC.

The DNA for the CDR3 is TGTGCCACCAGCGCGGGGGACAGGGCGGATAACATTCAGTACTTC. This sequence encodes CATSAGDRADNIQYF. V and J are TRBV15 and TRBJ2-4; 9 bases align to TRBD1. The germline gives CDR1 LNHNV, CDR2 YYDKDF (reference sequence). The V and J ends lost 5 bases and 7 bases, in that order; junction bases with no gene match: 9. The CDR3 has 15 residues.

The CDR3 is CASSISRVRDNQPQHF. The CDR3 DNA sequence: TGTGCCAGTAGTATCAGCAGGGTTAGGGACAATCAGCCCCAGCATTTT. The V and J genes are TRBV19 and TRBJ1-5, with D tentatively TRBD1 (5 bases). Germline V lookup: CDR1 LNHDA, CDR2 SQIVND (reference sequence). This CDR3 region has 16 residues. Trimming removed 3 bases from V and 3 bases from J, with 15 bases in between. The full variable domain, its missing parts supplied by reference TRBV19 and TRBJ1-5, is DGGITQSPKYLFRKEGQNVTLSCEQNLNHDAMYWYRQDPGQGLRLIYYSQIVNDFQKGDIAEGYSVSREKKESFPLTVTSAQKNPTAFYLCASSISRVRDNQPQHFGDGTRLSIL.

The J gene is TRBJ2-5, the V gene TRBV7-6; 11 positions match TRBD2. The V gene end was trimmed by 5 bases and the J gene end by 5 bases; junction bases not matched to a gene: 7. This CDR3 region has 15 residues. CDR1 SGHVS and CDR2 FNYEAQ come from the germline V gene. This chain's CDR3 is CASSPLAGGYETQYF. DNA for the CDR3: TGTGCCAGCAGCCCGCTAGCGGGAGGCTATGAGACCCAGTACTTC.

The rearrangement joins TRBV2 to TRBJ1-1; 9 nucleotides align to TRBD1. Germline trimming cut 8 bases from V and 7 bases from J; bases unmatched to any gene: 11. Germline loops: CDR1 SNHLY, CDR2 FYNNEI. The CDR3 totals 14 residues. For the CDR3, the DNA is TGTGCCAGCGGGAGGTGGGACAGGGCAGATGAAGCTTTCTTT. Its translation is CASGRWDRADEAFF.

The gene calls are TRBV5-4 and TRBJ2-3; 7 nucleotides line up with TRBD2. There are 14 residues in the CDR3. J lost 3 bases, V lost 4 bases, and 5 bases had no gene match. Germline CDR1 SGHNT, CDR2 YYREEE (reference sequence). Written as DNA, the CDR3 is TGTGCCAGCAGCACCGCTAGCGGAACAGATACGCAGTATTTT. Protein sequence: CASSTASGTDTQYF.

CDR3 sequence: CASSSVGGSNTYEQYF. Here the CDR3 DNA reads TGTGCCAGCAGTTCGGTCGGGGGGAGTAACACCTACGAGCAGTACTTC. This chain connects TRBV2 to TRBJ2-5; 7 bases match TRBD2. The last part of the DNA fits TRBJ2-7 better; the J call may be wrong. The germline CDR1 and CDR2 sequences are SNHLY and FYNNEI. The CDR3 loop spans 16 amino acids.

The CDR3 region is CASSPQTVSSYEQYF. The CDR3 DNA follows: TGTGCCAGCAGCCCACAGACAGTTAGCTCCTACGAGCAGTACTTC. The chain joins TRBV7-8 to TRBJ2-7, with D perhaps matching TRBD1 (5 bases). The CDR3 extends over 15 amino acids. V gave up 5 bases and J gave up 0 bases, with 14 bases separating them. The germline V gene encodes CDR1 SGHVS and CDR2 FQNEAQ.

CDR3 bases: TGTGCCAGCAGCTTGACAGGGGACAAGACCCAGTACTTC. Its protein is CASSLTGDKTQYF. The chain employs TRBV9 and TRBJ2-5; 8 positions match TRBD1. The CDR3 sequence is 13 residues long. CDR1 is SGDLS and CDR2 is YYNGEE in the germline V gene. After removal of 4 bases from V and 6 bases from J, the junction contained 5 bases not matched to a gene.